The clone carrying this T cell receptor beta chain was seen more than once but under ten times. Its antigen remains unknown. The data originate from a study of OX40 agonist ivuxolimab in advanced cancers. Overall study context: Patients were given ivuxolimab, an antibody that agonizes OX40 (CD134).

The ends lost 3 bases at V and 4 bases at J; junction bases unmatched: 9. Germline V gene data show CDR1 as SGHTA and CDR2 as FQGTGA. CDR3 length: 15 residues. Only in-frame clones appear in the TCRdb table, and some are missing; sequencing was by immunoSEQ multiplex PCR. The sample has about 19,000 clones, around 80% seen once. Study-wide findings and caveats: Mean expanded clone counts were higher in CD8+ than CD4+ T cells.

The sequence was obtained from an adult with an advanced solid tumor such as melanoma, head and neck, liver or kidney cancer. This sample comprised CD4+ or CD8+ T cells sorted from blood, obtained in a trial of the OX40 agonist ivuxolimab. The chain carries TRBV7-3 and TRBJ2-7; 7 bases fit TRBD1. The CDR3 spells CASSFSGGHPYEQYF. The DNA of the CDR3 is TGTGCCAGCAGCTTCTCAGGGGGACACCCTTACGAGCAGTACTTC.